This T cell receptor beta chain came from a study of blood T cell repertoires in COVID-19. Across the whole study: The analysed material was cDNA or gDNA that came from T cells, B-cell-depleted T cells, or PBMCs.

This clone was observed a handful of times. Followed longitudinally, the Seattle patients had been enrolled during active infection. Trimming stripped 5 bases from V and 6 bases from J, with 10 bases between. Germline assignment: CDR1 MNHEY and CDR2 SMNVEV (reference sequence). The CDR3 is made up of 13 amino acids. Source study methods: Counts of nucleated cells, estimated from reference gene primer amplification, were obtained. The protocol was immunoSEQ multiplex PCR, while the TCRdb copy is restricted to in-frame clones and leaves out a portion. That table supplies the V and J calls and clone size; D and trimming were determined from the DNA. Of about 500,000 clones in the sample, 70% to 90% were seen once.

The V call is TRBV27, the J call TRBJ1-4, with D uncertain. The sample comprised peripheral blood. The source of this sequence is a woman aged 50 to 65 with COVID-19, enrolled during active disease. DNA for the CDR3: TGTGCCAGCAGTGAACCGAGGGATGAAAAACTGTTTTTT. It yields the protein CASSEPRDEKLFF.